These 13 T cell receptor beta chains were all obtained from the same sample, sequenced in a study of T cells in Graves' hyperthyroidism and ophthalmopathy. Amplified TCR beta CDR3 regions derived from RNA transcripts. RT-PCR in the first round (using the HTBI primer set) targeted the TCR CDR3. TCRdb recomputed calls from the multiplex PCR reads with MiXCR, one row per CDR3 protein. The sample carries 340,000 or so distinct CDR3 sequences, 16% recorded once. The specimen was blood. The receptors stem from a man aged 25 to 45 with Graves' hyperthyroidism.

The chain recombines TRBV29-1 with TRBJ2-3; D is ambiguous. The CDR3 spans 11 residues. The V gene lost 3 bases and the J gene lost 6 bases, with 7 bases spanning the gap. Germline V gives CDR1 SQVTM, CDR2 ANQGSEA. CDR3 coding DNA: TGCAGCGTTGACCCCGGGGATACGCAGTATTTT. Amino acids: CSVDPGDTQYF.

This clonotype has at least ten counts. In DNA, the CDR3 is TGTGCCAGCAGCTTCGGGTACACAGATACGCAGTATTTT. Protein product: CASSFGYTDTQYF. The chain recombines TRBV7-8 with TRBJ2-3; the D is unclear. CDR3 length equals 13 residues. Trimming cost V 3 bases and J 2 bases, with 6 bases left between them. Per the germline V gene, CDR1 is SGHVS and CDR2 is FQNEAQ. The whole variable domain, filled in from reference TRBV7-8 and TRBJ2-3, reads GAGVSQSPRYKVAKRGQDVALRCDPISGHVSLFWYQQALGQGPEFLTYFQNEAQLDKSGLPSDRFFAERPEGSVSTLKIQRTQQEDSAVYLCASSFGYTDTQYFGPGTRLTVL.

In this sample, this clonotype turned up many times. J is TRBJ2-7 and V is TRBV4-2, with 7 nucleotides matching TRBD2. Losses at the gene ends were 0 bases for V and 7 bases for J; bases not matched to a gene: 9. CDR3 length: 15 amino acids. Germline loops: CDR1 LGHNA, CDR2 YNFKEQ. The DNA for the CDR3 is TGTGCCAGCAGCCAAGACTGGGAGGGAGTTGGAGAGCAGTACTTC. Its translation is CASSQDWEGVGEQYF.

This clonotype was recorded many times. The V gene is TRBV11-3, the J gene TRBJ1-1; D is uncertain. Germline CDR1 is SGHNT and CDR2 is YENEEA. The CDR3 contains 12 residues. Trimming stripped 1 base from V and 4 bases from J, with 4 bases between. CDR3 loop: CASSLGATEAFF. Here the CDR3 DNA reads TGTGCCAGCAGCTTAGGCGCCACTGAAGCTTTCTTT.

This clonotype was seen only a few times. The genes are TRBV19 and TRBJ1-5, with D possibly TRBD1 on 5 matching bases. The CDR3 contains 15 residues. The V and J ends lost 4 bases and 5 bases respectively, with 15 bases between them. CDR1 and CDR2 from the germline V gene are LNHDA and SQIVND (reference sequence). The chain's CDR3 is CASSKPQGMDQPQHF. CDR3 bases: TGTGCCAGTAGTAAACCCCAGGGAATGGATCAGCCCCAGCATTTT.

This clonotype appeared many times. This CDR3 reads CASSPFAGPIAQYF. The CDR3 nucleotides read TGTGCCAGCTCACCATTCGCAGGCCCCATCGCGCAGTACTTC. The rearrangement links TRBV18 to TRBJ2-7, with unresolved D. Looked up from germline, CDR1 is KGHSH and CDR2 is LQKENI. The ends were cut back, 2 bases at V and 9 bases at J, with 17 bases in the middle. This CDR3 contains 14 residues.

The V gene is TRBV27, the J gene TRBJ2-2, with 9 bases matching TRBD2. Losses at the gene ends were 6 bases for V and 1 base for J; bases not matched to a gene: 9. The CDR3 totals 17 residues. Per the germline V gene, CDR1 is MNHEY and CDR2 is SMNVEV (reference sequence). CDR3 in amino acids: CASSSAASGENTGELFF. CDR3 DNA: TGTGCCAGCAGCTCCGCGGCTAGCGGGGAGAACACCGGGGAGCTGTTTTTT.

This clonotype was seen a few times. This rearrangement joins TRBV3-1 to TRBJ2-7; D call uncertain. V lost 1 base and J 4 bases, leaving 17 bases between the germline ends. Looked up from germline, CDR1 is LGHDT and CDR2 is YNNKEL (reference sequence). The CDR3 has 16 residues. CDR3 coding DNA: TGTGCCAGCAGCCAAGGTCCAGCCTTGGCCGGATACGAGCAGTACTTC. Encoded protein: CASSQGPALAGYEQYF.

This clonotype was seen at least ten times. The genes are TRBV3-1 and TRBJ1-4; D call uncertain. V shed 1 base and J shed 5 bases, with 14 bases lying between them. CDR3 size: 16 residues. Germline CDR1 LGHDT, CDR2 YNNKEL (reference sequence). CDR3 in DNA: TGTGCCAGCAGCCAAGCCCGCGGCGGCATAAATGAAAAACTGTTTTTT. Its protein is CASSQARGGINEKLFF.

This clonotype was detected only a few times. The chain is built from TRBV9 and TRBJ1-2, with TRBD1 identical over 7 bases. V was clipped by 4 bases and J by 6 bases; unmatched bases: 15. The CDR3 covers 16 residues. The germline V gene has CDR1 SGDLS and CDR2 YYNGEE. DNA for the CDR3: TGTGCCAGCAGCCTAGCCACCTCGGGACAGCTGCATGGCTACACCTTC. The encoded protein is CASSLATSGQLHGYTF.

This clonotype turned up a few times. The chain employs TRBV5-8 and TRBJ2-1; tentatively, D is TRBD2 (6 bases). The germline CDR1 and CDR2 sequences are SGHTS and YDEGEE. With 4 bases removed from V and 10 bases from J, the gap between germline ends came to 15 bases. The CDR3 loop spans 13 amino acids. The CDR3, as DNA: TGTGCCAGCAGCGAGCCGACTAGTTGGGAGCAGTTCTTC. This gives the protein CASSEPTSWEQFF.

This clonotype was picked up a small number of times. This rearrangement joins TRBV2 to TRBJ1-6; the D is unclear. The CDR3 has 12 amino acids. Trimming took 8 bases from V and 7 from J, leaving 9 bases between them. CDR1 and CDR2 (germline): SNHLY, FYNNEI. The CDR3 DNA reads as TGTGCCAGCCGACTGAGAAATTCACCCCTCCACTTT. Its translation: CASRLRNSPLHF.

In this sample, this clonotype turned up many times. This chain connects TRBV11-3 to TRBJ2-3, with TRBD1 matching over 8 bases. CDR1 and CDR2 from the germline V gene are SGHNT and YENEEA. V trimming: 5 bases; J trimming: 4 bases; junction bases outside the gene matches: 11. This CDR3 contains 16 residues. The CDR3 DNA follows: TGTGCCAGCAGCCTGGGCCCCCACAGGGGGGCAGATACGCAGTATTTT. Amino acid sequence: CASSLGPHRGADTQYF.